Presented here are 7 T cell receptor beta chains from one specimen sequenced in a study of OX40 agonist ivuxolimab in advanced cancers. Assay: immunoSEQ multiplex PCR; the TCRdb copy retains only in-frame clones and omits some. The top ten clones hold roughly 26% of a sample with about 30,000 clones, approximately 84% of them seen once. Sequenced material: CD4+ or CD8+ T cells sorted from blood, taken in a trial of the OX40 agonist ivuxolimab. These receptor sequences come from an adult with an advanced solid tumor such as melanoma, head and neck, liver or kidney cancer.

The CDR3 bases are TGTGCCAGTAGTAGCCAGACCCGCGAGCAGTACTTC. Amino acid sequence: CASSSQTREQYF. This chain uses TRBV19 with TRBJ2-7, with D uncertain. V lost 4 bases and J 6 bases, leaving 10 bases between the germline ends. The germline V gene has CDR1 LNHDA and CDR2 SQIVND (reference sequence). The CDR3 spans 12 residues.

Only one count was recorded for this clone. The CDR3 DNA follows: TGCGCCAGCAGCTTATCTCCGGGACAGGCCCTTCCTGGCTACACCTTC. It translates to CASSLSPGQALPGYTF. This sequence joins TRBV5-1 and TRBJ1-2; 8 bases align to TRBD1. This CDR3 contains 16 residues. The germline V gene has CDR1 SGHRS and CDR2 YFSETQ. V lost 2 bases and J lost 7; bases outside the gene matches: 13.

This chain joins TRBV2 and TRBJ2-1; TRBD2 matches 7 bases. Per germline, CDR1 SNHLY and CDR2 FYNNEI. The CDR3 is 14 residues long. With V trimmed by 8 bases and J by 0 bases, 4 bases remained unmatched. The CDR3 nucleotides read TGTGCCAGCGGGGCGGGGGACTCCTACAATGAGCAGTTCTTC. Its translation: CASGAGDSYNEQFF.

This chain joins TRBV7-2 and TRBJ1-1; D perhaps matches TRBD1 (5 bases). This CDR3 is 12 amino acids long. Trimming took 1 base from V and 10 from J, leaving 10 bases between them. Per germline, CDR1 SGHTA and CDR2 FQGNSA. DNA of the CDR3: TGTGCCAGCAGCTTAGGTCGGGGCTTAGCTTTCTTT. Translating gives CASSLGRGLAFF.

V gene TRBV2 combines with J gene TRBJ1-5; D is undetermined. The CDR3 contains 14 residues. The germline V gene has CDR1 SNHLY and CDR2 FYNNEI. Trimming removed 6 bases at V and 0 bases at J, with 9 bases between. The CDR3 is CASSESYSNQPQHF. DNA of the CDR3: TGTGCCAGCAGCGAGTCCTATAGCAATCAGCCCCAGCATTTT. The full variable domain, rest sourced from reference TRBV2 and TRBJ1-5, is EPEVTQTPSHQVTQMGQEVILRCVPISNHLYFYWYRQILGQKVEFLVSFYNNEISEKSEIFDDQFSVERPDGSNFTLKIRSTKLEDSAMYFCASSESYSNQPQHFGDGTRLSIL.

The V and J genes are TRBV25-1 and TRBJ1-1, with D uncertain. This CDR3 has 12 amino acids. Germline loops: CDR1 MGHDK, CDR2 SYGVNS. Trimming took 4 bases from V and 3 from J, leaving 6 bases between them. The CDR3 protein is CASSVGDTEAFF. The CDR3 DNA follows: TGTGCCAGCAGTGTTGGTGACACTGAAGCTTTCTTT.

This clone was observed a few times. V and J are TRBV25-1 and TRBJ1-4, with 7 positions matching TRBD1. The ends lost 7 bases at V and 3 bases at J; junction bases unmatched: 5. The CDR3 sequence is 14 residues long. Germline V CDR1 and CDR2: MGHDK, SYGVNS. In DNA form, the CDR3 reads TGTGCCAGCACTACAGGGGTTGCTAATGAAAAACTGTTTTTT. This encodes CASTTGVANEKLFF.